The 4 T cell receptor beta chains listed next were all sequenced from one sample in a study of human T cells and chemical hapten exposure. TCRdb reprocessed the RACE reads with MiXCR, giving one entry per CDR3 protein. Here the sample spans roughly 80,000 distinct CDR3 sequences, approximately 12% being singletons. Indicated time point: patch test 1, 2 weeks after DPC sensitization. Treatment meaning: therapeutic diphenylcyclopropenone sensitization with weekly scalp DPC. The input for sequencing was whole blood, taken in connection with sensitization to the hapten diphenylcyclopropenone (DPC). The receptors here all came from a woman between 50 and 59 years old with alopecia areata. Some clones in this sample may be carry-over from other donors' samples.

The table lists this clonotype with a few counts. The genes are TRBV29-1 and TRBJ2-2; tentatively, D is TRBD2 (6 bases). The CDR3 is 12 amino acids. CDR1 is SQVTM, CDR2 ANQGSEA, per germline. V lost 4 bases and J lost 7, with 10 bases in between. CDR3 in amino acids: CSVVGGDGELFF. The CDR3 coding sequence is TGCAGCGTTGTAGGAGGGGACGGGGAGCTGTTTTTT.

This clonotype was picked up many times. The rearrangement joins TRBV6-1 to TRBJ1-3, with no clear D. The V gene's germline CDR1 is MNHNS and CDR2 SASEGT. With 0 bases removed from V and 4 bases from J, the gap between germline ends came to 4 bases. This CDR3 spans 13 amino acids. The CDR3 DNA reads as TGTGCCAGCAGTGAAGCGCAAGGAAACACCATATATTTT. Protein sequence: CASSEAQGNTIYF.

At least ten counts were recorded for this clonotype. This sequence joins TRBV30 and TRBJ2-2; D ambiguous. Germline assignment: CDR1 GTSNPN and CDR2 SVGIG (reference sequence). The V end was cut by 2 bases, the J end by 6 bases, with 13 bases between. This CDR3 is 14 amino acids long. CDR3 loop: CAWSIKRSAGELFF. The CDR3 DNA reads TGTGCCTGGAGTATAAAACGGAGCGCCGGGGAGCTGTTTTTT. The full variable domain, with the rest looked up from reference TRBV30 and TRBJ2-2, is SQTIHQWPATLVQPVGSPLSLECTVEGTSNPNLYWYRQAAGRGLQLLFYSVGIGQISSEVPQNLSASRPQDRQFILSSKKLLLSDSGFYLCAWSIKRSAGELFFGEGSRLTVL.

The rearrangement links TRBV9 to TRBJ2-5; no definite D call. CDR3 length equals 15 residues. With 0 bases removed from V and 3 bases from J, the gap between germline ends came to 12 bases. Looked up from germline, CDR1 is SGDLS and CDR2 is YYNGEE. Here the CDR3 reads CASSVGSLIEETQYF. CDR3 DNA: TGTGCCAGCAGCGTAGGCAGTCTTATTGAAGAGACCCAGTACTTC.